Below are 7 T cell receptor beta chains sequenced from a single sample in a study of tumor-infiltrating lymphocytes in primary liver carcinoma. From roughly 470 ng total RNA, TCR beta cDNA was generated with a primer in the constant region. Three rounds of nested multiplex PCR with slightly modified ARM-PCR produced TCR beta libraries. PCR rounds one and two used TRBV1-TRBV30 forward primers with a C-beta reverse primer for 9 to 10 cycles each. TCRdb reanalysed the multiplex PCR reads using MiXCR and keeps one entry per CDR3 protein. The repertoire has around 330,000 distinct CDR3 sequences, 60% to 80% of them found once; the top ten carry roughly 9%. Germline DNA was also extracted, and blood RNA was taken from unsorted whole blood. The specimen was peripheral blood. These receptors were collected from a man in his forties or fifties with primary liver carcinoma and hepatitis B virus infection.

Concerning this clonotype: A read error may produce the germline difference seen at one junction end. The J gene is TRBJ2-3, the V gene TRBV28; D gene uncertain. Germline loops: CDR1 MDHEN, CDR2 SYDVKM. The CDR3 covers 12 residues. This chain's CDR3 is CASSLATDMQYF. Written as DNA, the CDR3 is TGTGCCAGCAGTTTAGCTACGGATATGCAGTATTTT.

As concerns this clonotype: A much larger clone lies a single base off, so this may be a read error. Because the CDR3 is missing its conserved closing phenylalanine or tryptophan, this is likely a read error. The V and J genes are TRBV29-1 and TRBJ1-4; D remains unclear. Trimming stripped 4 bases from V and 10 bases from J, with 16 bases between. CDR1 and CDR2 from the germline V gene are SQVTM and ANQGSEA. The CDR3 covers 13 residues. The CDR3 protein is CSVAQFNEGKLFI. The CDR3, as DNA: TGCAGCGTTGCCCAGTTCAACGAGGGAAAACTGTTTATT.

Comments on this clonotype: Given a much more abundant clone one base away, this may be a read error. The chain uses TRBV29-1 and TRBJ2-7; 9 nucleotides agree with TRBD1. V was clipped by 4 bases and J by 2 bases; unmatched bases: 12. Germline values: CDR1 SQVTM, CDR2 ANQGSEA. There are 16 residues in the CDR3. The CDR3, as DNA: TGCAGCGTTGGGGCTACCGGGACAGGGAGTCCCTACGAGCAGTACTTC. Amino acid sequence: CSVGATGTGSPYEQYF.

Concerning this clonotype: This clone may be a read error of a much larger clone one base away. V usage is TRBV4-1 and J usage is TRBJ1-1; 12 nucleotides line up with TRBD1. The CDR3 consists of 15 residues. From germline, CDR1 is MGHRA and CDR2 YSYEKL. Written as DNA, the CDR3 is TGCGCCAACAGCCAGGGACAGGGGGCGGACACTGAAGCTTTCTTT. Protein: CANSQGQGADTEAFF.

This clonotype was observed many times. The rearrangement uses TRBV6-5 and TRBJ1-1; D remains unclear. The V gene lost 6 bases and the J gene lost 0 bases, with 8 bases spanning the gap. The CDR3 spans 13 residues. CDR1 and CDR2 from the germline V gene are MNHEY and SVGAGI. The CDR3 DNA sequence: TGTGCCAGCAGAAGCATTATGAACACTGAAGCTTTCTTT. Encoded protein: CASRSIMNTEAFF.

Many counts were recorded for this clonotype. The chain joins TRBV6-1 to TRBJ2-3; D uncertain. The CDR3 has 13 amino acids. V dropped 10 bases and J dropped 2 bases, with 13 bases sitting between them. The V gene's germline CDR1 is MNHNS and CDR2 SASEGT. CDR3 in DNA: TGTGCCATCACATCGGGCTACACAGATACGCAGTATTTT. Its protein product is CAITSGYTDTQYF.

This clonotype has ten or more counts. CDR3 coding DNA: TGTGCCAGCAGCTTGAACACCGGGGAGCTGTTTTTT. Protein: CASSLNTGELFF. The chain carries TRBV6-5 and TRBJ2-2; D is ambiguous. The CDR3 runs 12 residues. The V gene's germline CDR1 is MNHEY and CDR2 SVGAGI. The V end was cut by 6 bases, the J end by 1 base, with 3 bases between.